The entry below gives a single T cell receptor beta chain sequence along with its context. The antigen is unknown. This sample is drawn from a study of blood T cells in healthy people across ages. The use of a sample-barcoded 5' primer and a J-beta primer mix characterized a second PCR of about 7 to 12 cycles. TCRdb reprocessed the 5' RACE reads via MiXCR and lists one record per CDR3 protein. The sample holds more than 700,000 distinct CDR3 sequences; 53% are singletons and the top ten take 41%. Findings and limits, study-wide: As age increased, TCR beta diversity per million T cells fell in a roughly linear fashion. TCR beta diversity correlated strongly with naive T cell percentage. Among long-lived donors, naive CD4+ cells were more numerous and diversity higher than in aged donors.

The germline V gene has CDR1 SEHNR and CDR2 FQNEAQ (reference sequence). The V end lost 5 bases, the J end lost 6 bases, and 8 bases lay between the germline ends. This CDR3 comprises 12 residues. The chain recombines TRBV7-9 with TRBJ2-1; the D gene is possibly TRBD1 (5 bases). The sequenced material came from blood. The TCR sequence derives from a man older than 75 in good health. The CDR3 loop reads CASSPDSNEQFF. The CDR3 coding sequence is TGTGCCAGCAGCCCCGACAGCAATGAGCAGTTCTTC.